The clone carrying this TCR beta chain was seen a few times. Measured with immunoSEQ multiplex PCR; TCRdb has only the in-frame clones, and not every one. This table has about 240,000 clones, approximately 86% appearing once. Germline V gives CDR1 LNHDA, CDR2 SQIVND (reference sequence). Trimming stripped 5 bases from V and 1 base from J, with 11 bases between. The CDR3 spans 14 residues. The sample comes from a study of blood T cell repertoires in COVID-19. Study context: Acute-phase and convalescent COVID-19 samples originated in the United States, Italy and Spain.

The receptor's source is a woman in her 70s with active or convalescent COVID-19. The specimen was peripheral blood. V usage is TRBV19 and J usage is TRBJ1-1; D gene uncertain. The chain's CDR3 is CASSPPGKNTEAFF. In nucleotides, the CDR3 is TGTGCCAGTAGTCCGCCAGGCAAGAACACTGAAGCTTTCTTT.